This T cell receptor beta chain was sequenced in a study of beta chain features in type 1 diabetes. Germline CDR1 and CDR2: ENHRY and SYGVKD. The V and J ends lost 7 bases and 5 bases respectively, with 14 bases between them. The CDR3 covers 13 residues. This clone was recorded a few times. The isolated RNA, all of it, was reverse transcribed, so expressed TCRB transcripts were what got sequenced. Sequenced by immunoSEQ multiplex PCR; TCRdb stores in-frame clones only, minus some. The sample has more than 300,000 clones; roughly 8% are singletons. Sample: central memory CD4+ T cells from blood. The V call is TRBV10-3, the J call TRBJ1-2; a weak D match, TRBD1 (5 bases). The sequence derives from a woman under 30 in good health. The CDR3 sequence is CAINRGVNYGYTF. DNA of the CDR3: TGTGCCATCAACCGGGGGGTAAATTATGGCTACACCTTC.